This T cell receptor (beta chain) derives from a study of T cell responses to AZD1222 COVID-19 vaccine. TCRdb keeps only in-frame clones here, not all; method: immunoSEQ multiplex PCR. The data contain more than 70,000 clones, 90% of them singletons. Trimming cost V 3 bases and J 2 bases, with 11 bases left between them. The CDR3 sequence is 14 residues long. Looked up from germline, CDR1 is MNHEY and CDR2 is SMNVEV (reference sequence). The source of this sequence is an adult who received the AZD1222 COVID-19 vaccine. The rearrangement joins TRBV27 to TRBJ2-7; D is perhaps TRBD2 (5 bases). The sample in question was peripheral blood, obtained 28 days after the second AZD1222 dose. DNA of the CDR3: TGTGCCAGCAGTTTCAATTGGGAGACCTACGAGCAGTACTTC. This sequence encodes CASSFNWETYEQYF.